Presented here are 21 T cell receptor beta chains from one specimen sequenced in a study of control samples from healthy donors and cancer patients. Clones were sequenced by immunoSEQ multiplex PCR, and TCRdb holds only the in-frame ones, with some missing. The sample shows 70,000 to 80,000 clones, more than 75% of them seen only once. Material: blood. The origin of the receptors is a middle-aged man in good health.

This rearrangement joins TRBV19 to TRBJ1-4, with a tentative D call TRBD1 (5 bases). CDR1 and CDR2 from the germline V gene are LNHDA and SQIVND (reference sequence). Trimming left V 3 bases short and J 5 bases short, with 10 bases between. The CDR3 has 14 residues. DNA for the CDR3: TGTGCCAGTAGTATCTGGGACGGCAATGAAAAACTGTTTTTT. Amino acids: CASSIWDGNEKLFF.

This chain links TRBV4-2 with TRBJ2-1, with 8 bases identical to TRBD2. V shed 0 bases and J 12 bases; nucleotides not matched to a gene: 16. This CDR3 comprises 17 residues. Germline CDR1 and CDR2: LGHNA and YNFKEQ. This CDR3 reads CASSQDMGASGPQGQFF. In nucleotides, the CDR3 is TGTGCCAGCAGCCAAGATATGGGGGCTAGCGGGCCCCAGGGGCAGTTCTTC.

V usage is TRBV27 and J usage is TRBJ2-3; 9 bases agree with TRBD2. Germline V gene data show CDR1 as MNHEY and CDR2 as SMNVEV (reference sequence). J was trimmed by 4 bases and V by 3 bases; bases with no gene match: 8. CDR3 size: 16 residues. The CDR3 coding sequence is TGTGCCAGCAGTTTCGGCGGGAGGGCCGAGGCAGATACGCAGTATTTT. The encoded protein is CASSFGGRAEADTQYF.

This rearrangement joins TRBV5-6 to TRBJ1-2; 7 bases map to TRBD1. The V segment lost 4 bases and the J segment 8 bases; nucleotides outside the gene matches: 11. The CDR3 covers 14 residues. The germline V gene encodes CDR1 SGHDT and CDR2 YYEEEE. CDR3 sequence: CASSKTGLRAGYTF. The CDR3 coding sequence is TGTGCCAGCAGCAAGACAGGGTTACGGGCCGGCTACACCTTC.

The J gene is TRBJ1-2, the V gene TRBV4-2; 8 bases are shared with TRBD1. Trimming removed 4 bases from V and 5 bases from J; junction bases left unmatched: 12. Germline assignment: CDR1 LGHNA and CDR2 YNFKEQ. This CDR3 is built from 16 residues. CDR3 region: CASSLTGGGLRYGYTF. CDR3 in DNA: TGTGCCAGCAGCCTTACAGGGGGTGGATTAAGATATGGCTACACCTTC.

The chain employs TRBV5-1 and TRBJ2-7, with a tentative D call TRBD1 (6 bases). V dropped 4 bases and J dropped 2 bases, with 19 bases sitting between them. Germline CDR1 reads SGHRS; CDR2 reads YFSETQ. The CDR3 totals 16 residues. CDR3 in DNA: TGCGCCAGCAGCCCGAGGGGGACCCCAACCCCCTACGAGCAGTACTTC. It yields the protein CASSPRGTPTPYEQYF. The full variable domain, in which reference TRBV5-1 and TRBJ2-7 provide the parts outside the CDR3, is KAGVTQTPRYLIKTRGQQVTLSCSPISGHRSVSWYQQTPGQGLQFLFEYFSETQRNKGNFPGRFSGRQFSNSRSEMNVSTLELGDSALYLCASSPRGTPTPYEQYFGPGTRLTVT.

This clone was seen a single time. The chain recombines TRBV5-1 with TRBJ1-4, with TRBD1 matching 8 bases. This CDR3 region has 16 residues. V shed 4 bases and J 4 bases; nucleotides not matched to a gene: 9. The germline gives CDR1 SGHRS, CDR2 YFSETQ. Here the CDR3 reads CASSPRGDRGNEKLFF. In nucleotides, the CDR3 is TGCGCCAGCAGCCCAAGGGGTGACAGGGGTAATGAAAAACTGTTTTTT.

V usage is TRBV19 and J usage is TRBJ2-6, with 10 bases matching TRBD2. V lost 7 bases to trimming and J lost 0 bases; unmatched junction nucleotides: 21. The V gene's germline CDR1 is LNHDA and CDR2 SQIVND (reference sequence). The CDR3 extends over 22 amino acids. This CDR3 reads CASNSGRVGEREGVSGANVLTF. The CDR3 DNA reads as TGTGCCAGTAATTCTGGAAGAGTGGGCGAGCGGGAGGGCGTCTCTGGGGCCAACGTCCTGACTTTC.

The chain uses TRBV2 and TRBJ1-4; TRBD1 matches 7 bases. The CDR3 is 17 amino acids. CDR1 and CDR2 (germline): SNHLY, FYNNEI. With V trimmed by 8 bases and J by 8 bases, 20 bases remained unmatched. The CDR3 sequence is CASCVEGGGGFGEKLFF. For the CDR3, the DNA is TGTGCCAGCTGTGTCGAGGGAGGGGGCGGATTTGGGGAAAAACTGTTTTTT.

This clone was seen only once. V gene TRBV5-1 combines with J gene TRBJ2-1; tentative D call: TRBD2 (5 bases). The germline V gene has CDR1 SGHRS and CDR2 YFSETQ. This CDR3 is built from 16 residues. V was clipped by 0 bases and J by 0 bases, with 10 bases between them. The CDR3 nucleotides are TGCGCCAGCAGCTTGGGCGGGCTAAGCTCCTACAATGAGCAGTTCTTC. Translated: CASSLGGLSSYNEQFF.

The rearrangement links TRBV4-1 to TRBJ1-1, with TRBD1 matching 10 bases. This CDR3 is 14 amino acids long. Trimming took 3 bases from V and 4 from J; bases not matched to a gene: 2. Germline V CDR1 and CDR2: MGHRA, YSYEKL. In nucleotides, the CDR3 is TGCGCCAGCAGCCAGAGACAGGGGGCCACTGAAGCTTTCTTT. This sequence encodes CASSQRQGATEAFF.

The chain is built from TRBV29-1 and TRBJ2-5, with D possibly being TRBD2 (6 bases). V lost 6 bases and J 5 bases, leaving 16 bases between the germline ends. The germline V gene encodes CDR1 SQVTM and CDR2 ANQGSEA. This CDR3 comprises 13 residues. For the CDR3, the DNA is TGCAGCGTGGGGACGGCGGGACTGGAGACCCAGTACTTC. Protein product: CSVGTAGLETQYF.

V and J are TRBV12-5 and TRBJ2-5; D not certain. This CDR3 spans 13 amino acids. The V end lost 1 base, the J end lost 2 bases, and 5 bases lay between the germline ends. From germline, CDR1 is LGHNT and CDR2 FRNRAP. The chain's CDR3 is CASGLGLQETQYF. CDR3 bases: TGTGCTAGTGGTTTGGGCCTACAAGAGACCCAGTACTTC.

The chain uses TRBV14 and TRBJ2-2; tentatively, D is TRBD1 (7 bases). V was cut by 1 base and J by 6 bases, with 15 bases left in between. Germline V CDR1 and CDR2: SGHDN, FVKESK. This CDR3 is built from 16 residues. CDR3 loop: CASSQVNRGGAGELFF. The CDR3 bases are TGTGCCAGCAGCCAAGTTAACAGGGGAGGCGCCGGGGAGCTGTTTTTT.

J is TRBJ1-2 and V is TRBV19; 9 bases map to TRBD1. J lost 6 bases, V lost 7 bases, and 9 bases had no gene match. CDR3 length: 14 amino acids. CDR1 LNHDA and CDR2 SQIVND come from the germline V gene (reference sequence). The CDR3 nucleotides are TGTGCCAGTATTGGGACAGGGCCTGGGGATGGCTACACCTTC. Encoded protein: CASIGTGPGDGYTF.

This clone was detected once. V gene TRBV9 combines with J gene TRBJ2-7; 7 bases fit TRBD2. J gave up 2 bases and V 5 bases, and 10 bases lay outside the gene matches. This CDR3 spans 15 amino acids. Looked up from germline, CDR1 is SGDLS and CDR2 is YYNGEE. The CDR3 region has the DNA TGTGCCAGCAGTGGGGGGGGGACCCTGGCCTACGAGCAGTACTTC. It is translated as CASSGGGTLAYEQYF.

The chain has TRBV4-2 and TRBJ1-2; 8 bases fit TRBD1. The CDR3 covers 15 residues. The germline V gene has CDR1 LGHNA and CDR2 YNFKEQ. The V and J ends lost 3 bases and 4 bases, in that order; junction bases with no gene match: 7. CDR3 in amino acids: CASSHEGQAGYGYTF. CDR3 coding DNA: TGTGCCAGCAGCCATGAGGGACAGGCGGGCTATGGCTACACCTTC.

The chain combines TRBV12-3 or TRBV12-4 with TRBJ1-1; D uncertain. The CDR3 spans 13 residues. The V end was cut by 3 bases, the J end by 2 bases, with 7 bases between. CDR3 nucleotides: TGTGCCAGCAGTTTGAGTGGAAACACTGAAGCTTTCTTT. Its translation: CASSLSGNTEAFF.

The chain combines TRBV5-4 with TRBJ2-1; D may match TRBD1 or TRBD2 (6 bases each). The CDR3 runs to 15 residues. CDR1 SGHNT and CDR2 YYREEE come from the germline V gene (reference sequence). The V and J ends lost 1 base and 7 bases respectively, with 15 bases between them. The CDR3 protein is CASSLQGRPWNEQFF. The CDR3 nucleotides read TGTGCCAGCAGCTTGCAGGGGAGGCCCTGGAATGAGCAGTTCTTC. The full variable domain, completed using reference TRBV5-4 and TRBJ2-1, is ETGVTQSPTHLIKTRGQQVTLRCSSQSGHNTVSWYQQALGQGPQFIFQYYREEENGRGNFPPRFSGLQFPNYSSELNVNALELDDSALYLCASSLQGRPWNEQFFGPGTRLTVL.

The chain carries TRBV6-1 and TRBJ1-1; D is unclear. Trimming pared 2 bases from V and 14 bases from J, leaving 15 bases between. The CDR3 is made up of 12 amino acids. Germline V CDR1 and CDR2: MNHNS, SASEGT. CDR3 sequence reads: CASSEIRLLGFF. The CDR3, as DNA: TGTGCCAGCAGTGAAATTCGACTACTGGGATTCTTT.

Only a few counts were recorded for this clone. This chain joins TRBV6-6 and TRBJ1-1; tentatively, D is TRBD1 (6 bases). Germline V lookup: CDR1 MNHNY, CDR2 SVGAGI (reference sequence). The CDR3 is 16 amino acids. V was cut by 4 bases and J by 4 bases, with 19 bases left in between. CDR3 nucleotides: TGTGCCAGCAGTTTCCCGTATGGCCTGACAGGCACTGAAGCTTTCTTT. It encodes CASSFPYGLTGTEAFF.